Below, 18 T cell receptor beta chains from the same sample are listed, as sequenced in a study of cytomegalovirus exposure and HLA in healthy donors. The PCR had 60 Vbeta and 13 Jbeta primers. Assay: immunoSEQ multiplex PCR; the TCRdb copy retains only in-frame clones and omits some. This sample yields just over 200,000 clones, of which approximately 70% are seen a single time; about 3% belongs to the top ten. The sequenced sample consisted of PBMCs. Receptors originate from a man aged 40-49 years in good health and CMV-seropositive.

This rearrangement joins TRBV7-8 to TRBJ2-5; 7 nucleotides align to TRBD1. The J call could be wrong; TRBJ2-7 is a better fit for the DNA end. Germline V gene sequence: CDR1 SGHVS, CDR2 FQNEAQ. This CDR3 has 14 residues. The DNA for the CDR3 is TGTGCCAGCAGCCCCGGGGACAGCAACTACGAGCAGTACTTC. Translation: CASSPGDSNYEQYF.

The chain carries TRBV5-1 and TRBJ2-3, with TRBD1 matching over 8 bases. The germline V gene encodes CDR1 SGHRS and CDR2 YFSETQ. Trimming removed 4 bases from V and 3 bases from J; junction bases left unmatched: 1. The CDR3 is 13 amino acids. The CDR3 loop reads CASSRQGTDTQYF. CDR3 DNA: TGCGCCAGCAGCAGACAGGGGACAGATACGCAGTATTTT.

The chain recombines TRBV7-9 with TRBJ2-1, with 7 bases identical to TRBD2. CDR3 length: 17 residues. Germline-derived CDR1 and CDR2 are SEHNR and FQNEAQ (reference sequence). The junction had 13 bases not matched to a gene; V was cut back by 5 bases and J by 3 bases. The CDR3 sequence: CASSPLGRLAGYNEQFF. CDR3 bases: TGTGCCAGCAGCCCCCTGGGGAGACTAGCTGGCTACAATGAGCAGTTCTTC.

This clone was observed a handful of times. The rearrangement joins TRBV6-5 to TRBJ2-5; the match to TRBD1 covers 7 bases. The CDR3 contains 14 residues. V was clipped by 4 bases and J by 5 bases; unmatched bases: 7. Germline CDR1 and CDR2: MNHEY and SVGAGI. DNA of the CDR3: TGTGCCAGCAGTTCGATGACAGGGCAGGAGACCCAGTACTTC. It codes for CASSSMTGQETQYF.

This chain joins TRBV6-6 and TRBJ2-7; 11 bases line up with TRBD1. CDR3 length: 14 amino acids. V lost 10 bases to trimming and J lost 4 bases; unmatched junction nucleotides: 9. Per germline, CDR1 MNHNY and CDR2 SVGAGI (reference sequence). The CDR3 coding sequence is TGTGCCACCACGGACAGGGGGCGTGCGTACGAGCAGTACTTC. Residues: CATTDRGRAYEQYF.

The V gene is TRBV28, the J gene TRBJ2-7; D call uncertain. V lost 5 bases and J 2 bases, leaving 22 bases between the germline ends. The CDR3 runs 17 residues. Germline V lookup: CDR1 MDHEN, CDR2 SYDVKM. The CDR3 bases are TGTGCCAGCAGTCTCCCACTCGACACGGATGTTACCTACGAGCAGTACTTC. This gives the protein CASSLPLDTDVTYEQYF.

This clone occurred a few times. The chain has TRBV7-9 and TRBJ2-5; D ambiguous. V gave up 6 bases and J gave up 4 bases, with 15 bases separating them. Germline CDR1 is SEHNR and CDR2 is FQNEAQ (reference sequence). CDR3 size: 14 residues. CDR3 protein: CASSPTRGGETQYF. The DNA of the CDR3 is TGTGCCAGCAGTCCAACACGAGGCGGAGAGACCCAGTACTTC.

The V gene is TRBV7-9, the J gene TRBJ2-2, with D possibly matching TRBD1 (6 bases). Germline V CDR1 and CDR2: SEHNR, FQNEAQ (reference sequence). The CDR3 runs 13 residues. V was trimmed by 5 bases and J by 5 bases, leaving 9 bases between them. This CDR3 is CASSITGTGELFF. CDR3 in DNA: TGTGCCAGCAGCATTACAGGGACCGGGGAGCTGTTTTTT.

The CDR3, as DNA: TGCGCCAGCAGCTTGCTGGGAGGTGACTATGGCTACACCTTC. It translates to CASSLLGGDYGYTF. The rearrangement links TRBV5-1 to TRBJ1-2, with D uncertain. This CDR3 spans 14 amino acids. Germline V gene lookup returns CDR1 SGHRS and CDR2 YFSETQ. V gave up 1 base and J gave up 3 bases, with 10 bases separating them.

The V call is TRBV10-3, the J call TRBJ2-2, with 11 positions matching TRBD1. CDR1 is ENHRY and CDR2 is SYGVKD in the germline V gene. Trimming cost V 11 bases and J 5 bases; bases outside gene matches: 4. The CDR3 is 13 amino acids. CDR3 in DNA: TGTGCCTCCGGGACAGGGGGGACCGGGGAGCTGTTTTTT. Its translation: CASGTGGTGELFF.

J is TRBJ1-6 and V is TRBV27; 8 bases agree with TRBD1. The CDR3 consists of 14 residues. CDR1 MNHEY and CDR2 SMNVEV come from the germline V gene (reference sequence). V was pared by 5 bases and J by 10 bases, with 7 bases of the junction left unmatched. Here the CDR3 DNA reads TGTGCCAGCAGTCGCGGACAGGGAGGGTCACCCCTCCACTTT. Translated, it gives CASSRGQGGSPLHF.

The chain combines TRBV5-4 with TRBJ2-5, with TRBD1 matching over 10 bases. This CDR3 has 16 amino acids. V gave up 1 base and J gave up 4 bases; unmatched junction bases: 7. From germline, CDR1 is SGHNT and CDR2 YYREEE (reference sequence). DNA of the CDR3: TGTGCCAGCAGCTTGTACGGGACAGGGGATAGAGAGACCCAGTACTTC. As protein: CASSLYGTGDRETQYF.

The V call is TRBV13, the J call TRBJ1-5; tentative D call: TRBD1 (5 bases). The CDR3 covers 16 residues. Germline V gene data show CDR1 as PRHDT and CDR2 as FYEKMQ (reference sequence). The V end lost 0 bases, the J end lost 4 bases, and 13 bases lay between the germline ends. CDR3 nucleotide sequence: TGTGCCAGCAGCTTAGGGGGGCTCGGCAGGAATCAGCCCCAGCATTTT. Protein sequence: CASSLGGLGRNQPQHF.

This clone was seen just once. The chain couples TRBV6-5 to TRBJ2-1; 10 positions agree with TRBD2. Germline trimming cut 2 bases from V and 4 bases from J; bases unmatched to any gene: 2. Germline V gives CDR1 MNHEY, CDR2 SVGAGI. The CDR3 totals 15 residues. CDR3 coding DNA: TGTGCCAGCAGTTACGAACTAGCGGGGTACAATGAGCAGTTCTTC. Translating it yields CASSYELAGYNEQFF.

The V and J genes are TRBV6-5 and TRBJ1-1; D is undetermined. The length of the CDR3 is 14 residues. Germline CDR1 and CDR2: MNHEY and SVGAGI. V was clipped by 0 bases and J by 1 base, with 6 bases between them. CDR3 sequence: CASSYSTGNTEAFF. The CDR3 coding sequence is TGTGCCAGCAGTTACTCGACGGGGAACACTGAAGCTTTCTTT.

The table lists this clone with a few counts. The chain recombines TRBV7-9 with TRBJ1-2; unclear D gene. Trimming took off 2 bases at V and 0 bases at J, with 16 bases between the two ends. Per the germline V gene, CDR1 is SEHNR and CDR2 is FQNEAQ (reference sequence). The CDR3 totals 17 residues. CDR3 loop: CASSLYAGLETNYGYTF. CDR3 coding DNA: TGTGCCAGCAGCTTATATGCGGGGTTGGAGACTAACTATGGCTACACCTTC.

This clone was detected only once. The chain couples TRBV6-4 to TRBJ1-2, with a possible D match to TRBD1 (5 bases). Germline loops: CDR1 MRHNA, CDR2 SNTAGT. The CDR3 is made up of 14 amino acids. V was cut by 4 bases and J by 4 bases, with 13 bases left in between. The CDR3 DNA reads as TGTGCCAGCAGTGCTTCGGGGGATGGCTATGGCTACACCTTC. Translation gives CASSASGDGYGYTF.

As DNA, the CDR3 is TGTGCCAGCAGCTTAGATCGAGGGCAGCCCCAGCATTTT. Translating it yields CASSLDRGQPQHF. The chain couples TRBV11-2 to TRBJ1-5; no clear D gene. Germline V lookup: CDR1 SGHAT, CDR2 FQNNGV. Trimming shortened V by 0 bases and J by 7 bases, and 7 bases separated the two germline ends. The CDR3 sequence is 13 residues long.